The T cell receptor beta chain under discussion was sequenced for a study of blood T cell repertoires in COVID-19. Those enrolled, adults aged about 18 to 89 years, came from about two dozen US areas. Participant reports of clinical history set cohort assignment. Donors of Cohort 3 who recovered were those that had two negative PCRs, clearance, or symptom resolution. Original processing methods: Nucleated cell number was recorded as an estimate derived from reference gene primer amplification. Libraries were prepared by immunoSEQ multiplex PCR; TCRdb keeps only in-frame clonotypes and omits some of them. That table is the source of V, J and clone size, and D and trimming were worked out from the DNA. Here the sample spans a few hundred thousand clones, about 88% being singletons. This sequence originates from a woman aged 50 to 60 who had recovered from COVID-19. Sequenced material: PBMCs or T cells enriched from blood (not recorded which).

The CDR3, as DNA: TGTGCCAGCAGCTTAGTAGTTAACTATGGCTACACCTTC. It is translated as CASSLVVNYGYTF. The chain combines TRBV7-2 with TRBJ1-2; D is ambiguous. Trimming left V 1 base short and J 1 base short, with 4 bases between. This CDR3 is built from 13 residues. The germline V gene has CDR1 SGHTA and CDR2 FQGNSA. Looking up the rest from reference TRBV7-2 and TRBJ1-2 gives the full variable domain: GAGVSQSPSNKVTEKGKDVELRCDPISGHTALYWYRQSLGQGLEFLIYFQGNSAPDKSGLPSDRFSAERTGGSVSTLTIQRTQQEDSAVYLCASSLVVNYGYTFGSGTRLTVV.